The T cell receptor (beta chain) described here comes from a study of a mutant IDH1 vaccine in newly diagnosed glioma. General study points: No link was apparently found between pseudoprogression and changes in top peripheral T cell clonotypes.

As to this clone: The antigen is unknown.

Time point defined: week 11, during vaccination. A 20-mer mutant IDH1 peptide at 300 ug was injected subcutaneously with topical imiquimod. Assay used: immunoSEQ multiplex PCR; TCRdb lists only in-frame clones, some missing. This table holds 50,000 to 60,000 clones, 91% found once. The source was PBMCs, collected from a glioma patient whose treatment included an IDH1 peptide vaccine. The clonotype comes from a man in his fifties or sixties with glioma.

The chain's CDR3 is CASSGTDRGGTGELFF. The CDR3 DNA is TGCGCCAGCAGCGGGACGGACAGGGGTGGGACCGGGGAGCTGTTTTTT. This chain joins TRBV5-1 and TRBJ2-2, with 9 bases that match TRBD1. Trimming cost V 4 bases and J 5 bases; bases outside gene matches: 9. Germline CDR1 reads SGHRS; CDR2 reads YFSETQ. The CDR3 is made up of 16 amino acids.